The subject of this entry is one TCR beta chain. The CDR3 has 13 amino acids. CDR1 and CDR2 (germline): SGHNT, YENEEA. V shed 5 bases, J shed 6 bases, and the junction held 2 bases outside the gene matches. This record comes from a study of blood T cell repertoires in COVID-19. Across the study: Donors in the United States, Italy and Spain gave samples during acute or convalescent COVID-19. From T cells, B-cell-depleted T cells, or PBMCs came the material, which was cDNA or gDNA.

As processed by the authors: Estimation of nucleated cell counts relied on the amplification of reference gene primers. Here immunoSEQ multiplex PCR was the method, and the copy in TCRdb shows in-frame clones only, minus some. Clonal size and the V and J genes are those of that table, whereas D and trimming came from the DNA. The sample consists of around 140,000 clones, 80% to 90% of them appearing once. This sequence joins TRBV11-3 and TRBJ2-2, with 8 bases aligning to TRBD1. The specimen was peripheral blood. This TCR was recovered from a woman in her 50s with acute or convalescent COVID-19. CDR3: CASSPGGPGELFF. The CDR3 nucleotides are TGTGCCAGCAGCCCAGGGGGCCCCGGGGAGCTGTTTTTT.